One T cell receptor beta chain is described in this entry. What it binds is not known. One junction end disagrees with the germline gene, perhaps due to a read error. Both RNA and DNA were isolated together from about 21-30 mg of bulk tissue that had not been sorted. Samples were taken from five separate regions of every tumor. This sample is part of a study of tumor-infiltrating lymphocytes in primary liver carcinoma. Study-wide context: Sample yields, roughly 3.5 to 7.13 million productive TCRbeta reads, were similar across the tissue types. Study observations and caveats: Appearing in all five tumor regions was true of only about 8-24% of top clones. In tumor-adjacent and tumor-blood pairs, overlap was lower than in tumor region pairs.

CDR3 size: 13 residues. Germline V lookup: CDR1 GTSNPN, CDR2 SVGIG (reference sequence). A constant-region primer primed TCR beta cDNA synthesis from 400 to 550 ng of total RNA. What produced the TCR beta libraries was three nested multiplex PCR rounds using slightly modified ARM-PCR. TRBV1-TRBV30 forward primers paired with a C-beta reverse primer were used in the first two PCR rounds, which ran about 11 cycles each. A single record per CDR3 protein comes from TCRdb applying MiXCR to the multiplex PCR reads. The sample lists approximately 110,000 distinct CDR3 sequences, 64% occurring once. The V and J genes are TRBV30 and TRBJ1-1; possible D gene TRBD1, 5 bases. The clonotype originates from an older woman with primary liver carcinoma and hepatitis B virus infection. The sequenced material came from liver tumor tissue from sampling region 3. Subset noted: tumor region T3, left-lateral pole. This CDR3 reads CAWSRDGGTEAFF. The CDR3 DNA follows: TGTGCCTGGAGTAGGGATGGGGGGACTGAAGCCTTCTTT.